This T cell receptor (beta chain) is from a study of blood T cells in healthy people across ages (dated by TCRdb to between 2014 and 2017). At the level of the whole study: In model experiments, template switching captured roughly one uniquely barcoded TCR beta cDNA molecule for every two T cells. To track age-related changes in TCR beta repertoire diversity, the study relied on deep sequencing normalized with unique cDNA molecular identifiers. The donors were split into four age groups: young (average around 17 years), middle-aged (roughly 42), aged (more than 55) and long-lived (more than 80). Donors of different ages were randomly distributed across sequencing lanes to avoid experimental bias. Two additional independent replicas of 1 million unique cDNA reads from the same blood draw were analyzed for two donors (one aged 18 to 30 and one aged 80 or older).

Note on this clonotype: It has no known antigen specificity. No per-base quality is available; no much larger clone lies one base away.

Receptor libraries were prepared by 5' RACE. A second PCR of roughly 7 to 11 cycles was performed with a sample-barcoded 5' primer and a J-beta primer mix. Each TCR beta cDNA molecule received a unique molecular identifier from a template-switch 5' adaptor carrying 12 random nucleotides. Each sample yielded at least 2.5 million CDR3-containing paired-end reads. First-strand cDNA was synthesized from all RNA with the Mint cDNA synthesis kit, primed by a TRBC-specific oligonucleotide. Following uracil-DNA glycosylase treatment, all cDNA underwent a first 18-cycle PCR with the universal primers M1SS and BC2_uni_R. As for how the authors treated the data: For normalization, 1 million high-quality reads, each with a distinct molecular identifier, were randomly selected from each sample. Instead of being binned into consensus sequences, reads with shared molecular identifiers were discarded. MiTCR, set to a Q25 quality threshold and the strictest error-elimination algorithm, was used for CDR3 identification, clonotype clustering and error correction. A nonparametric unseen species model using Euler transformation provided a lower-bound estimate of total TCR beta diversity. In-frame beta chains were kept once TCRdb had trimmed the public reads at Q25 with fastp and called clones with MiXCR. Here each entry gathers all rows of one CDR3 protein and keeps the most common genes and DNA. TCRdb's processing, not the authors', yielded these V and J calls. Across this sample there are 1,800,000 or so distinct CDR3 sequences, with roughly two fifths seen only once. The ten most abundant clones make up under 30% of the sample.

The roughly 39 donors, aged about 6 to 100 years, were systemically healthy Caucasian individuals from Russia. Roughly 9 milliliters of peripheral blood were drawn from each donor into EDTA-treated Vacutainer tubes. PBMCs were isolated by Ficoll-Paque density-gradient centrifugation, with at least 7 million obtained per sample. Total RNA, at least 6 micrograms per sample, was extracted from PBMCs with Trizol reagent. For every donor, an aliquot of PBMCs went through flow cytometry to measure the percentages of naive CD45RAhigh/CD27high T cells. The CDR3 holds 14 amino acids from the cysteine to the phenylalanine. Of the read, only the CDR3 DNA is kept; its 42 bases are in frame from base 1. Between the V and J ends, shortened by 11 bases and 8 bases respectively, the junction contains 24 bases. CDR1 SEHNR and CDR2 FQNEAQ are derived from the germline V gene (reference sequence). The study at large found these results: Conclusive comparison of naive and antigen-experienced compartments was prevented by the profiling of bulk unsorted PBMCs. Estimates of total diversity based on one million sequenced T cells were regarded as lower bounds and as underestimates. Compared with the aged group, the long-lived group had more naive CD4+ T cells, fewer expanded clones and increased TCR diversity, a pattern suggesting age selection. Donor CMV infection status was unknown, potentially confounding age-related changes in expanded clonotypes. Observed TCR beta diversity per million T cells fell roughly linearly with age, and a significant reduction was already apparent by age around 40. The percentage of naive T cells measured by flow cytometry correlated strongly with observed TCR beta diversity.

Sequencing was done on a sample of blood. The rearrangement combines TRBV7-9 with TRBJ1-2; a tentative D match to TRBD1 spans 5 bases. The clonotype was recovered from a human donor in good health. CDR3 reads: CAGTTSNLWRGYTF. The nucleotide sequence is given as TGTGCCGGGACGACATCTAATCTATGGAGGGGCTACACCTTC.